This T cell receptor (beta chain) was captured by sequencing in a study of T cell responses to AZD1222 COVID-19 vaccine. In the study overall: It was second doses at about 4 or about 12 weeks that were pooled.

This clone appeared a single time. Its antigen is unknown. This table comes from immunoSEQ multiplex PCR, and its TCRdb copy is limited to in-frame clones, with some not included. The sample lists 140,000 to 150,000 clones, 80% to 90% occurring once. Points from the study as a whole: The breadth and depth of Spike-specific TCRs increased once two AZD1222 doses had been given. Clonal diversity was possibly underestimated, and the donors were mostly white British, with more females. No day 14 peak samples; only post-peak repertoires were characterized.

The sequencing here drew on peripheral blood, taken on day 0 of AZD1222 vaccination. The receptor was derived from an adult in good health.

CDR3 protein: CASSLLGTGAYEQYF. The CDR3 nucleotides read TGTGCCAGCAGTTTACTAGGGACAGGGGCTTACGAGCAGTACTTC. The chain joins TRBV27 to TRBJ2-7, with 10 bases matching TRBD1. CDR1 is MNHEY and CDR2 is SMNVEV in the germline V gene (reference sequence). This CDR3 has 15 residues. J was trimmed by 4 bases and V by 2 bases; bases with no gene match: 5.